This paragraph covers one TCR beta chain sequence. This entry is derived from a study of blood T cell repertoires in COVID-19. The data were produced by immunoSEQ multiplex PCR, yet TCRdb's version contains in-frame clones alone and is incomplete. The sample has about 49,000 clones, roughly 82% seen once; the top ten hold about 2.9%. Germline CDR1 reads SNHLY; CDR2 reads FYNNEI. The CDR3 is 18 residues long. The V and J ends lost 3 bases and 5 bases, in that order; junction bases with no gene match: 12. The chain has TRBV2 and TRBJ2-5; 13 bases are shared with TRBD2. Sequenced input: peripheral blood. The TCR comes from a woman aged 60 to 75 with acute or convalescent COVID-19. In DNA, the CDR3 is TGTGCCAGCAGTGATCGAACCCACGGGACTAGCGGGGACGAGACCCAGTACTTC. This gives the protein CASSDRTHGTSGDETQYF.